The 24 T cell receptor beta chains below all came from one sample that was sequenced in a study of kidney transplant recipient with SARS-CoV-2 infection. TCRdb called the reads again in MiXCR, with one record for every CDR3 protein. Here the sample spans under 300,000 distinct CDR3 sequences, about 30% being singletons. The sample in question was a blood sample, obtained at baseline and on roughly day 110 from a kidney transplant recipient. The receptors shown here come from a male patient aged 25 to 39 who had COVID-19 and was a kidney transplant recipient. The graft donor may be the source of some T cells.

The gene calls are TRBV14 and TRBJ2-1, with D hard to call. Germline CDR1 and CDR2: SGHDN and FVKESK. The CDR3 contains 16 residues. V lost 2 bases, J lost 8 bases, and 19 bases lay in between. The CDR3 region has the DNA TGTGCCAGCAGCCAACCCGGGCCTTACCTTTTGTATGAGCAGTTCTTC. It yields the protein CASSQPGPYLLYEQFF.

This clonotype was picked up many times. The rearrangement links TRBV6-2 or TRBV6-3 to TRBJ1-1; 12 positions match TRBD1. The germline CDR1 and CDR2 sequences are MNHEY and SVGEGT. The CDR3 extends over 15 amino acids. The J segment lost 5 bases and the V segment lost 6 bases, leaving 7 bases of the junction unmatched. The chain's CDR3 is CASRGTGGAGTEAFF. CDR3 nucleotides: TGTGCCAGCAGGGGGACAGGGGGCGCGGGGACTGAAGCTTTCTTT.

This chain connects TRBV7-2 to TRBJ2-3; D not resolved. Germline V lookup: CDR1 SGHTA, CDR2 FQGNSA. The CDR3 is made up of 15 amino acids. V was clipped by 2 bases and J by 1 base, with 10 bases between them. DNA for the CDR3: TGTGCCAGCAGCTTATACAGCGAGCGCACAGATACGCAGTATTTT. This gives the protein CASSLYSERTDTQYF.

This clonotype has a handful of counts. This sequence joins TRBV5-1 and TRBJ2-1; 14 nucleotides line up with TRBD2. CDR1 is SGHRS, CDR2 YFSETQ, per germline. This CDR3 is 16 amino acids long. Germline trimming cut 4 bases from V and 8 bases from J; bases unmatched to any gene: 8. DNA of the CDR3: TGCGCCAGCAGCCCAAGACTAGCGGGGGGGCCCCATGAGCAGTTCTTC. This codes for CASSPRLAGGPHEQFF.

For this clonotype: Given a much more abundant clone one base away, this may be a read error. This chain connects TRBV20-1 to TRBJ2-2; the match to TRBD2 covers 9 bases. This CDR3 comprises 16 residues. The germline CDR1 and CDR2 sequences are DFQATT and SNEGSKA (reference sequence). The CDR3 region has the DNA TGCAGTGCCCGCGAAGGGAGCGGGGGGAACACCGGGGAGCTGTCTTTT. Translation gives CSAREGSGGNTGELSF.

This clonotype was recorded at least ten times. The gene calls are TRBV6-5 and TRBJ2-3, with D unclear. The CDR3 is made up of 13 amino acids. Germline V CDR1 and CDR2: MNHEY, SVGAGI. Trimming removed 5 bases at V and 5 bases at J, with 11 bases between. CDR3 nucleotides: TGTGCCAGCAGTGGTACCCTGGTAGATACGCAGTATTTT. It is translated as CASSGTLVDTQYF.

This clonotype was seen many times. The rearrangement joins TRBV13 to TRBJ1-6; no definite D call. Germline values: CDR1 PRHDT, CDR2 FYEKMQ (reference sequence). The CDR3 loop spans 13 amino acids. V lost 4 bases and J lost 7, with 8 bases in between. CDR3 bases: TGTGCCAGCAGCTCGAACAGAAATTCACCCCTCCACTTT. This sequence encodes CASSSNRNSPLHF.

This clonotype was seen repeatedly, ten times or more. The genes are TRBV5-4 and TRBJ1-2; D is unresolved. Germline loops: CDR1 SGHNT, CDR2 YYREEE (reference sequence). Trimming shortened V by 7 bases and J by 4 bases, and 23 bases separated the two germline ends. This CDR3 spans 16 amino acids. The CDR3 loop is CASADGVPGKTYGYTF. For the CDR3, the DNA is TGTGCCAGCGCCGATGGCGTACCAGGAAAGACCTATGGCTACACCTTC.

At least ten counts were recorded for this clonotype. The chain carries TRBV7-3 and TRBJ2-1, with D unresolved. The V end was cut by 5 bases, the J end by 0 bases, with 14 bases between. This CDR3 spans 16 amino acids. In germline, CDR1 is SGHTA, CDR2 FQGTGA. This CDR3 is CASSPARRSSYNEQFF. Written as DNA, the CDR3 is TGTGCCAGCAGCCCTGCTCGTAGGAGCTCCTACAATGAGCAGTTCTTC.

At least ten counts were recorded for this clonotype. This chain joins TRBV20-1 and TRBJ2-7; D may be TRBD1 (5 bases). CDR1 is DFQATT and CDR2 is SNEGSKA in the germline V gene (reference sequence). The CDR3 consists of 12 residues. V was shortened by 1 base and J by 4 bases, with 8 bases between the two germline ends. The CDR3 DNA is TGCAGTGCTAGAGTAGGGGTGTACGAGCAGTACTTC. Translation gives CSARVGVYEQYF.

This clonotype was seen repeatedly, ten times or more. This chain links TRBV5-1 with TRBJ2-1; D not resolved. CDR3 size: 14 residues. V lost 5 bases, J lost 2 bases, and 11 bases lay in between. Germline-derived CDR1 and CDR2 are SGHRS and YFSETQ. CDR3 bases: TGCGCCAGCAGATCGCCGGCTCCCTACAATGAGCAGTTCTTC. Amino acid sequence: CASRSPAPYNEQFF.

Regarding this clonotype: A clone one base away is much larger, so this may be a read error. The gene calls are TRBV7-2 and TRBJ2-7; D gene uncertain. The germline V gene has CDR1 SGHTA and CDR2 FQGNSA. The CDR3 runs to 12 residues. The CDR3 sequence: CASSENTYEQHF. In DNA, the CDR3 is TGTGCCAGCAGCGAAAATACTTACGAGCAGCACTTC.

Ten or more counts support this clonotype. The rearrangement links TRBV9 to TRBJ1-2, with D hard to call. CDR1 SGDLS and CDR2 YYNGEE come from the germline V gene. CDR3 length: 13 residues. Between the trimmed V and J ends, which lost 4 bases and 2 bases, there was a span of 9 bases. Written as DNA, the CDR3 is TGTGCCAGCAGCCTCGGACGGAACTATGGCTACACCTTC. Translating it yields CASSLGRNYGYTF.

This clonotype was detected ten times or more. This chain joins TRBV15 and TRBJ1-2; the D is unclear. The CDR3 contains 17 residues. With 5 bases removed from V and 4 bases from J, the gap between germline ends came to 23 bases. Germline CDR1 and CDR2: LNHNV and YYDKDF (reference sequence). The CDR3 spells CATSLGKRCGKTYGYTF. The CDR3, as DNA: TGTGCCACCAGCCTCGGTAAAAGGTGTGGAAAGACCTATGGCTACACCTTC.

This clonotype has a count of ten or more. This chain uses TRBV7-1 with TRBJ1-2; no clear D. TRBV7-1 is assigned to the ORF class and has an uncertain function. V was shortened by 5 bases and J by 4 bases, with 23 bases between the two germline ends. CDR3 length: 17 amino acids. CDR3 residues: CASSVHGHEGKTYGYTF. Written as DNA, the CDR3 is TGTGCCAGCAGCGTACATGGTCACGAGGGAAAGACCTATGGCTACACCTTC.

Details on this clonotype: One junction end does not reproduce the germline sequence, and a read error may be involved. The rearrangement uses TRBV3-1 and TRBJ2-4; the D is unclear. The tail of the sequence fits TRBJ2-5 better, so the J call may be wrong. CDR1 is LGHDT, CDR2 YNNKEL, per germline (reference sequence). CDR3 length: 17 amino acids. The CDR3 loop is CTSSVGVPISFSETQYF. The CDR3 DNA sequence: TGTACCAGCAGCGTGGGTGTTCCCATTTCTTTCTCTGAGACCCAGTACTTC.

Many counts were recorded for this clonotype. The V and J genes are TRBV7-9 and TRBJ2-7; 10 bases agree with TRBD2. The V and J ends lost 5 bases and 3 bases, in that order; junction bases with no gene match: 10. The CDR3 has 16 amino acids. Germline-derived CDR1 and CDR2 are SEHNR and FQNEAQ (reference sequence). In DNA form, the CDR3 reads TGTGCCAGCAGCCCCGGACTAGCGGAGACGGGCTACGAGCAGTACTTC. As protein: CASSPGLAETGYEQYF.

The V and J genes are TRBV5-1 and TRBJ1-5; 7 bases agree with TRBD1. V gave up 4 bases and J gave up 2 bases; unmatched junction bases: 6. This CDR3 has 15 residues. Germline values: CDR1 SGHRS, CDR2 YFSETQ. CDR3 in amino acids: CASSLRQGGNQPQHF. The CDR3 DNA reads as TGCGCCAGCAGCCTGAGACAGGGAGGCAATCAGCCCCAGCATTTT.

This rearrangement joins TRBV9 to TRBJ1-6; D may be TRBD1 (6 bases). This CDR3 has 14 residues. Germline-derived CDR1 and CDR2 are SGDLS and YYNGEE. The V gene lost 5 bases and the J gene lost 7 bases, with 13 bases spanning the gap. CDR3 protein: CASRVQGENSPLHF. In DNA, the CDR3 is TGTGCCAGCAGGGTACAGGGTGAAAATTCACCCCTCCACTTT.

On this clonotype itself: This may stem from a read error, because a much larger clone lies one nucleotide away. The J gene is TRBJ1-2, the V gene TRBV24-1; no definite D call. Germline V gene sequence: CDR1 KGHDR, CDR2 SFDVKD. The CDR3 runs to 12 residues. The CDR3 nucleotides are TGTGACACCAGTGAATCTAACTATGGCTACACCTTC. Protein: CDTSESNYGYTF.

Of note for this clonotype: A clone one base away is much larger, so this may be a read error. The DNA is left out, because the CDR3 cannot be placed on it with certainty; the CDR3 is given as TCRdb lists it. This chain links TRBV7-5 with TRBJ1-2. TRBV7-5 is an annotated pseudogene. The CDR3 length equals 19 residues, ends included. The CDR3 is CISVPELTIEVGKTYGYTF.

A note on this clonotype: A read error may explain this, as a much larger clone is one base away. J is TRBJ1-2 and V is TRBV6-2 or TRBV6-3, with no clear D. This CDR3 has 17 amino acids. Germline CDR1 MNHEY, CDR2 SVGEGT. This CDR3 is CDSSQPDCIGKTYGYTF. In DNA, the CDR3 is TGTGACAGCAGTCAACCAGACTGCATCGGAAAGACCTATGGCTACACCTTC.

The sample holds many counts of this clonotype. This chain uses TRBV20-1 with TRBJ1-2; D gene ambiguous. Trimming took off 5 bases at V and 2 bases at J, with 12 bases between the two ends. This CDR3 comprises 13 residues. CDR1 and CDR2 (germline): DFQATT, SNEGSKA (reference sequence). This CDR3 is CSAGSTGNYGYTF. In DNA, the CDR3 is TGCAGTGCTGGATCGACCGGGAACTATGGCTACACCTTC.

The chain is built from TRBV10-3 and TRBJ2-6; weak D call: TRBD2 (5 bases). V lost 2 bases, J lost 3 bases, and 11 bases lay in between. The CDR3 consists of 16 residues. Germline V gene data show CDR1 as ENHRY and CDR2 as SYGVKD. This chain's CDR3 is CAISETVGVGANVLTF. Written as DNA, the CDR3 is TGTGCCATCAGTGAGACGGTGGGAGTTGGGGCCAACGTCCTGACTTTC.